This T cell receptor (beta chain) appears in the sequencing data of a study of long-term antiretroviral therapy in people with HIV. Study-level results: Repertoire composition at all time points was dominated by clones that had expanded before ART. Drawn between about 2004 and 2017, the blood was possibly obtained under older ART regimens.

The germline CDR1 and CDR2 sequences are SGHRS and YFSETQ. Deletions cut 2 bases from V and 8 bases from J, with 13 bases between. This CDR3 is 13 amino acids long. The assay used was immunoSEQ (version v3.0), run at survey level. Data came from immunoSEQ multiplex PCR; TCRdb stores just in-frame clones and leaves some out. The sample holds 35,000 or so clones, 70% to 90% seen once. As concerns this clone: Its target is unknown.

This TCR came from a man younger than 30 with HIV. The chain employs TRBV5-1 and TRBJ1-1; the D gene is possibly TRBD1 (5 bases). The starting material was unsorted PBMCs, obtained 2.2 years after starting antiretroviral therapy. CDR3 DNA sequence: TGCGCCAGCAGCTTTGAGGGACGTAGGGAAGCTTTCTTT. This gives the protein CASSFEGRREAFF.